The sample holds many counts of the clone carrying this T cell receptor beta chain. Its antigen remains unknown. V was pared by 2 bases and J by 4 bases, with 6 bases between. This CDR3 is built from 13 residues. The record originates from a study of response to subunit inactivated influenza vaccine. TCRdb redid the calling of the RT-PCR reads with MiXCR, one entry per CDR3 protein. The data hold around 250,000 distinct CDR3 sequences, with over 9% observed a single time. General observations from the study: It was the authors' suggestion that each seasonal influenza vaccination recruits few new T cells.

The chain links TRBV12-3 or TRBV12-4 to TRBJ1-5, with unresolved D. The specimen was non-naive T cells sorted from PBMCs, collected 14 to 15 days before vaccination. This TCR derives from a man in his forties or fifties who received an inactivated influenza vaccine. This CDR3 is CASSLRENQPQHF. CDR3 bases: TGTGCCAGCAGTTTAAGGGAGAATCAGCCCCAGCATTTT.